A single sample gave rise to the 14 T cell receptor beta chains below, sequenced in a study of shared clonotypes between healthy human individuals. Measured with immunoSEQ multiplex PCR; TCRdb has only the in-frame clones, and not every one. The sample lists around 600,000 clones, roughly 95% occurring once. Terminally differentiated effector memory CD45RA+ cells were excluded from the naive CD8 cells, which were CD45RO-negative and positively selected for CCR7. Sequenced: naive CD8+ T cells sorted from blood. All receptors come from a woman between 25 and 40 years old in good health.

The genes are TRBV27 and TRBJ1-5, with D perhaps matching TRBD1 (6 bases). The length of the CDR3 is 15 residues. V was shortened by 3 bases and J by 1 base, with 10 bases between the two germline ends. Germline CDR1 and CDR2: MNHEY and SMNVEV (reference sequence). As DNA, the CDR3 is TGTGCCAGCAGTTTCCTAGGGGGGAGCAATCAGCCCCAGCATTTT. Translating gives CASSFLGGSNQPQHF.

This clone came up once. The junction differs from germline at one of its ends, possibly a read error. The CDR3 sequence is CASSQVLQGSGYSDNEQFF. The CDR3 nucleotides read TGTGCCAGCAGCCAAGTTCTTCAGGGAAGCGGATACTCCGACAATGAGCAGTTCTTC. The V and J genes are TRBV14 and TRBJ2-1; D tentatively reads TRBD1 or TRBD2 (5 bases each). The CDR3 spans 19 residues. CDR1 and CDR2 from the germline V gene are SGHDN and FVKESK. Together with reference TRBV14 and TRBJ2-1, the CDR3 gives the full variable domain: EAGVTQFPSHSVIEKGQTVTLRCDPISGHDNLYWYRRVMGKEIKFLLHFVKESKQDESGMPNNRFLAERTGGTYSTLKVQPAELEDSGVYFCASSQVLQGSGYSDNEQFFGPGTRLTVL.

The CDR3 loop reads CASSFGASGGTEAFF. DNA of the CDR3: TGTGCCAGCAGCTTCGGGGCCTCGGGAGGAACTGAAGCTTTCTTT. The genes are TRBV11-2 and TRBJ1-1; D is possibly TRBD1 (5 bases). V lost 3 bases and J lost 5, with 16 bases in between. CDR3 length: 15 residues. Germline CDR1 reads SGHAT; CDR2 reads FQNNGV.

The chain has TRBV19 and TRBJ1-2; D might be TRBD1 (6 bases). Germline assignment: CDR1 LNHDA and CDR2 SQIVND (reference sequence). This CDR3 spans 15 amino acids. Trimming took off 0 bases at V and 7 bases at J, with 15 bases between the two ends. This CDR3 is CASSIDLDGGGGYTF. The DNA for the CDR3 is TGTGCCAGTAGTATAGATCTTGACGGAGGGGGTGGCTACACCTTC.

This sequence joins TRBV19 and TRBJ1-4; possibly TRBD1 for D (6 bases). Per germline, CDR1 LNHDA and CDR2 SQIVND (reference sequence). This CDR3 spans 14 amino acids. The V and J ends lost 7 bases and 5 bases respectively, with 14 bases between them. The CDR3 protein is CASTPDRSNEKLFF. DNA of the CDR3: TGTGCCAGTACCCCCGACAGGTCGAATGAAAAACTGTTTTTT.

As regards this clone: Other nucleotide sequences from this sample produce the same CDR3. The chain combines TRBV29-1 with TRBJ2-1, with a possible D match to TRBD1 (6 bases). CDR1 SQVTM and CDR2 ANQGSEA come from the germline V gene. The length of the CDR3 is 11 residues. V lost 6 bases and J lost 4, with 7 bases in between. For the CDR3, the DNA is TGCAGCGTGGACAGTTACAATGAGCAGTTCTTC. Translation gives CSVDSYNEQFF.

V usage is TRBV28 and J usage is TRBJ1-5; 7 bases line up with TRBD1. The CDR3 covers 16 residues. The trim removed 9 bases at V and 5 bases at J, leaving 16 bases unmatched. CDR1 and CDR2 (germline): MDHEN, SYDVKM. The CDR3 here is CASQAIDRAYDQPQHF. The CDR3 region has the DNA TGTGCCAGTCAAGCGATAGACAGGGCTTACGATCAGCCCCAGCATTTT.

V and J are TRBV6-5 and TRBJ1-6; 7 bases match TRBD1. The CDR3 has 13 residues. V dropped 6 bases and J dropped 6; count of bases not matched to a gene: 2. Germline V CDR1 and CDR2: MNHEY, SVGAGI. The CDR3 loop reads CASSDRANSPLHF. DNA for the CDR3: TGTGCCAGCAGCGACAGGGCTAATTCACCCCTCCACTTT.

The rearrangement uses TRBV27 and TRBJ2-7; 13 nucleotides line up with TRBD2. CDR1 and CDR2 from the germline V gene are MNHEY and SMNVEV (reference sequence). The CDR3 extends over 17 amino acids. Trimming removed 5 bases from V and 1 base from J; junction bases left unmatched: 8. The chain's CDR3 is CASSTTSGRAVSYEQYF. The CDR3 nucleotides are TGTGCCAGCAGTACCACTAGCGGGAGGGCCGTATCCTACGAGCAGTACTTC.

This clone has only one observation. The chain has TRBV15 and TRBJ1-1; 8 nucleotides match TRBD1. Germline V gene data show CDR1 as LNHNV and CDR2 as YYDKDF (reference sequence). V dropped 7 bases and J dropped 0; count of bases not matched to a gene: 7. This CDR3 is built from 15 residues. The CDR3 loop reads CATNDRTGMNTEAFF. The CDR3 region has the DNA TGTGCCACCAACGACCGGACAGGGATGAACACTGAAGCTTTCTTT.

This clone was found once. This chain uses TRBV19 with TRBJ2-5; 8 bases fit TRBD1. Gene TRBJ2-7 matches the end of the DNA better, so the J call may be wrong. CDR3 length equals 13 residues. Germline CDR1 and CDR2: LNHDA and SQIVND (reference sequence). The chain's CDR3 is CASSTGTGYEQYF. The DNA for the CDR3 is TGTGCCAGTAGTACCGGGACAGGCTACGAGCAGTACTTC.

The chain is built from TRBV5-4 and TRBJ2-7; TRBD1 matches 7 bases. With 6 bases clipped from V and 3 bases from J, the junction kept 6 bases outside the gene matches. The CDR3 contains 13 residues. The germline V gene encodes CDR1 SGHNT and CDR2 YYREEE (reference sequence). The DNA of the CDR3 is TGTGCCAGCACAGACAGGGCCAACTACGAGCAGTACTTC. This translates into CASTDRANYEQYF.

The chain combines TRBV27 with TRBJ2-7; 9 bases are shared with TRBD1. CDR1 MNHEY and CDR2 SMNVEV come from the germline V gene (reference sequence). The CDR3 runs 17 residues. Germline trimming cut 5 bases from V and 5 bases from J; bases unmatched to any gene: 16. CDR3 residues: CASSTGSGTGTYHEQYF. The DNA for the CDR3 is TGTGCCAGCAGTACAGGATCCGGGACAGGGACTTATCACGAGCAGTACTTC.

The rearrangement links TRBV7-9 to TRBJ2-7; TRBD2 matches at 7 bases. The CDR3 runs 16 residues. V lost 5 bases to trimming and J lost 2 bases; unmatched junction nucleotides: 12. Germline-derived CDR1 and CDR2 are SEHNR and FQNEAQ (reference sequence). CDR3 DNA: TGTGCCAGCAGCCCCTCCCATGGCGGGAGCCCCTACGAGCAGTACTTC. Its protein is CASSPSHGGSPYEQYF.